Below are 15 T cell receptor beta chains sequenced from a single sample in a study of response to subunit inactivated influenza vaccine. TCRdb analysed the RT-PCR reads with MiXCR anew, one entry per CDR3 protein. There are 450,000 to 700,000 distinct CDR3 sequences in the sample; 14% occur only once, and 11% lies in the top ten. The sample in question was PBMCs from blood, obtained about 13 days after vaccination. These receptors were taken from a man between 45 and 60 years old who received an inactivated influenza vaccine.

A word on this clonotype: The conserved closing phenylalanine or tryptophan is absent in this CDR3, likely reflecting a read error. V gene TRBV20-1 combines with J gene TRBJ2-3; 10 bases agree with TRBD2. Germline CDR1 reads DFQATT; CDR2 reads SNEGSKA (reference sequence). With 5 bases clipped from V and 0 bases from J, the junction kept 5 bases outside the gene matches. This CDR3 region has 15 residues. CDR3 bases: TGCAGTGCTGATAGACTAGCGGGTAGCACAGATACGCAGTATATT. Translation: CSADRLAGSTDTQYI.

The chain combines TRBV4-3 with TRBJ1-1; D is possibly TRBD1 (5 bases). V was trimmed by 0 bases and J by 4 bases, leaving 15 bases between them. Germline CDR1 LGHNA, CDR2 YSLEER. The length of the CDR3 is 16 residues. CDR3 DNA sequence: TGCGCCAGCAGCCAAGATTCGGGGGGGACCGGCACTGAAGCTTTCTTT. Its protein product is CASSQDSGGTGTEAFF.

This clonotype was found many times. The V gene is TRBV20-1, the J gene TRBJ1-1, with no clear D. The CDR3 sequence is 14 residues long. Germline CDR1 is DFQATT and CDR2 is SNEGSKA (reference sequence). Trimming removed 6 bases at V and 1 base at J, with 15 bases between. The CDR3 region has the DNA TGCAGTGCCCATTTGCCCCCGGGGAACACTGAAGCTTTCTTT. Translating gives CSAHLPPGNTEAFF.

This sequence joins TRBV6-2 or TRBV6-3 and TRBJ2-7, with D possibly being TRBD2 (6 bases). The germline gives CDR1 MNHEY, CDR2 SVGEGT. The CDR3 spans 14 residues. V gave up 0 bases and J gave up 2 bases, with 8 bases separating them. The CDR3, as DNA: TGTGCCAGCAGTTACTCGTGGGGGGCCTACGAGCAGTACTTC. This codes for CASSYSWGAYEQYF.

The genes are TRBV15 and TRBJ1-1; possible D gene TRBD1, 6 bases. V was cut by 0 bases and J by 4 bases, with 9 bases left in between. CDR3 size: 14 residues. Germline CDR1 LNHNV, CDR2 YYDKDF (reference sequence). The CDR3 loop is CATSRDRGVTEAFF. The CDR3 DNA is TGTGCCACCAGCAGAGATAGGGGGGTCACTGAAGCTTTCTTT.

This clonotype showed up just a few times. V is TRBV6-1 and J is TRBJ2-5; D may be TRBD2 (7 bases). The CDR3 runs 15 residues. Germline assignment: CDR1 MNHNS and CDR2 SASEGT. The V and J ends lost 6 bases and 2 bases respectively, with 16 bases between them. The CDR3: CASRVWEGEQETQYF. The CDR3, as DNA: TGTGCCAGCAGGGTTTGGGAGGGGGAACAAGAGACCCAGTACTTC.

In this sample, this clonotype turned up a few times. This chain connects TRBV3-1 to TRBJ1-1, with TRBD1 as a possible D gene (5 bases). Trimming shortened V by 6 bases and J by 0 bases, and 14 bases separated the two germline ends. Per germline, CDR1 LGHDT and CDR2 YNNKEL (reference sequence). The CDR3 totals 15 residues. The CDR3 spells CASRRTGGVNTEAFF. The CDR3 DNA is TGTGCCAGCAGACGCACAGGAGGCGTGAACACTGAAGCTTTCTTT.

The chain links TRBV29-1 to TRBJ2-5, with D possibly TRBD1 on 5 matching bases. Trimming stripped 2 bases from V and 5 bases from J, with 9 bases between. The CDR3 consists of 12 residues. Germline assignment: CDR1 SQVTM and CDR2 ANQGSEA. The CDR3: CSVEWTTETQYF. CDR3 DNA sequence: TGCAGCGTTGAATGGACAACGGAGACCCAGTACTTC.

This clonotype was seen a few times. The chain combines TRBV20-1 with TRBJ2-1; D is unclear. This CDR3 contains 15 residues. The germline gives CDR1 DFQATT, CDR2 SNEGSKA (reference sequence). V was clipped by 1 base and J by 6 bases, with 16 bases between them. CDR3 sequence reads: CSARAGSGEVNEQFF. CDR3 DNA sequence: TGCAGTGCTAGAGCCGGGTCTGGAGAGGTCAATGAGCAGTTCTTC.

This sequence joins TRBV7-2 and TRBJ2-1; the match to TRBD2 covers 15 bases. The V gene's germline CDR1 is SGHTA and CDR2 FQGNSA. The CDR3 loop spans 18 amino acids. Trimming cost V 0 bases and J 7 bases; bases outside gene matches: 7. The CDR3 sequence: CASSLAVGLAGGTNEQFF. As DNA, the CDR3 is TGTGCCAGCAGCTTAGCTGTCGGACTAGCGGGAGGGACAAATGAGCAGTTCTTC.

This chain connects TRBV29-1 to TRBJ2-5, with D perhaps TRBD2 (5 bases). V lost 3 bases and J lost 5, with 13 bases in between. The germline gives CDR1 SQVTM, CDR2 ANQGSEA. This CDR3 contains 13 residues. CDR3 region: CSVETILRETQYF. The DNA of the CDR3 is TGCAGCGTTGAGACTATCCTCAGGGAGACCCAGTACTTC.

This clonotype was observed at least ten times. The chain employs TRBV12-3 or TRBV12-4 and TRBJ1-1, with no clear D. V was shortened by 6 bases and J by 5 bases, with 4 bases between the two germline ends. This CDR3 is built from 10 residues. CDR3 in amino acids: CASSRTEAFF. Here the CDR3 DNA reads TGTGCCAGCAGCCGTACTGAAGCTTTCTTT.

This clonotype came up a few times. J is TRBJ2-2 and V is TRBV10-3; TRBD1 matches 9 bases. Germline trimming cut 2 bases from V and 4 bases from J; bases unmatched to any gene: 5. The CDR3 totals 16 residues. The germline V gene has CDR1 ENHRY and CDR2 SYGVKD. The CDR3 region is CAISEIGTGLTGELFF. CDR3 nucleotide sequence: TGTGCCATCAGTGAGATCGGGACAGGGCTCACCGGGGAGCTGTTTTTT.

Only a few counts were recorded for this clonotype. The chain employs TRBV2 and TRBJ2-3; no firm D call. Between the trimmed V and J ends, which lost 6 bases and 2 bases, there was a span of 18 bases. Germline V CDR1 and CDR2: SNHLY, FYNNEI. This CDR3 has 16 amino acids. The CDR3 region has the DNA TGTGCCAGCAGCTTTGATGCGGCGAGTGACACAGATACGCAGTATTTT. Protein: CASSFDAASDTDTQYF.

This clonotype was counted only a few times. V and J are TRBV18 and TRBJ2-5; no reliable D call. Germline CDR1 KGHSH, CDR2 LQKENI. Deletions cut 0 bases from V and 4 bases from J, with 9 bases between. This CDR3 is built from 14 residues. The CDR3 sequence is CASSPPAQSETQYF. The CDR3 DNA sequence: TGTGCCAGCTCACCACCTGCCCAGTCAGAGACCCAGTACTTC.